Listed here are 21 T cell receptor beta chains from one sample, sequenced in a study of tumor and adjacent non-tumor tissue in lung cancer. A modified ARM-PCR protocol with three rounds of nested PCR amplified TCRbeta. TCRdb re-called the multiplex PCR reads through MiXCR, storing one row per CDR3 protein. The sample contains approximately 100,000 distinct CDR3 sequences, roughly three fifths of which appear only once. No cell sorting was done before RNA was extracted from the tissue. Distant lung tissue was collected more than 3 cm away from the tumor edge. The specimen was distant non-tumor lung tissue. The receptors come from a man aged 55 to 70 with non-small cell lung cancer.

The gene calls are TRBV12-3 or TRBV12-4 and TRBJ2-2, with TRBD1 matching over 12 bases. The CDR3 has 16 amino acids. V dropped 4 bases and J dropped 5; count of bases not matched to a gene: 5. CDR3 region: CASSSGQGAGTGELFF. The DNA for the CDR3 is TGTGCCAGCAGTTCGGGACAGGGGGCCGGAACCGGGGAGCTGTTTTTT.

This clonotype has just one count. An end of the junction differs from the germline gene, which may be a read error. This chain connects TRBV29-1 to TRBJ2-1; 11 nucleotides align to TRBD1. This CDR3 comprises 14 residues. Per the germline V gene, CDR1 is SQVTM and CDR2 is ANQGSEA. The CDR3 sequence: CRVGTGGSVDEQFF. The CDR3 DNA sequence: TGCCGCGTCGGGACAGGGGGGTCCGTTGATGAGCAGTTCTTC.

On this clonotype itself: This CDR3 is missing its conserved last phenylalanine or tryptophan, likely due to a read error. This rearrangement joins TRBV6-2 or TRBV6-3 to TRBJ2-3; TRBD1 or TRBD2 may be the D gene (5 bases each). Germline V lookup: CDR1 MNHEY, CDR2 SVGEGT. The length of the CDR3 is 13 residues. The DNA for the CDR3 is TGTGCGGCCAGGGAGCGTTTCACAGATGCGCAGTATCTT. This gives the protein CAARERFTDAQYL.

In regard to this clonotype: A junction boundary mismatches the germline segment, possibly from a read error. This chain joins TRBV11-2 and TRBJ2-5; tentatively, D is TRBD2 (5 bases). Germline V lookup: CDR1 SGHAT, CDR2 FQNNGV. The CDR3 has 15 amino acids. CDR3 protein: CARSLVLPGGEIQYF. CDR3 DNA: TGTGCCCGCAGCTTAGTCCTCCCAGGAGGAGAGATCCAGTACTTC.

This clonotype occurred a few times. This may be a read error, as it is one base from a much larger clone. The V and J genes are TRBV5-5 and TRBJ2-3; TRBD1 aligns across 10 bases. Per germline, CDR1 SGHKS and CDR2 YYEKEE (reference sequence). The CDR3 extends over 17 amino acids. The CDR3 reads CASSSGTGVGGTGTQYF. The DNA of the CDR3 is TGTGCCAGCAGCAGCGGGACAGGGGTAGGGGGCACAGGTACGCAGTATTTT.

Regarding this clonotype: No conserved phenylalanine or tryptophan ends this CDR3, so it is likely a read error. The CDR3 is CANSPGKNTGELFS. CDR3 sequence (DNA): TGTGCGAACAGTCCCGGGAAGAACACCGGGGAGCTGTTTTCT. V is TRBV28 and J is TRBJ2-2, with D maybe TRBD2 (5 bases). This CDR3 has 14 residues. Germline V gene lookup returns CDR1 MDHEN and CDR2 SYDVKM.

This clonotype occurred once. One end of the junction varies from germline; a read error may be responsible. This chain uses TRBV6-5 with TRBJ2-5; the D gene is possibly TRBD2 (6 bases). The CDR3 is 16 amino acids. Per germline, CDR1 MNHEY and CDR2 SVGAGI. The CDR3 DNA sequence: TGTGTCAGCACCCAGAGGTGGGGGGATAGGCAAGAGACCCAATACTTC. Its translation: CVSTQRWGDRQETQYF.

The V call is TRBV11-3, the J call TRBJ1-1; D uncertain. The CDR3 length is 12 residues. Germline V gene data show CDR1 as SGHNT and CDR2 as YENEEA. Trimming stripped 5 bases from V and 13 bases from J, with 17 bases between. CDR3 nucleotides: TGTGCCAGCAGCCAAACGCAAGGAGGAGTTTTCTTT. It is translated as CASSQTQGGVFF.

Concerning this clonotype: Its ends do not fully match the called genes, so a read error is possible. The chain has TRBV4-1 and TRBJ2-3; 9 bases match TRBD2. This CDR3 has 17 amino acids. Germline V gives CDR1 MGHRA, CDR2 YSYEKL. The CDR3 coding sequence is TGCGCCAGCAGTCAGCCGGGATTAGCGGGGGCCACAGGTACGCAGTATTTT. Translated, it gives CASSQPGLAGATGTQYF.

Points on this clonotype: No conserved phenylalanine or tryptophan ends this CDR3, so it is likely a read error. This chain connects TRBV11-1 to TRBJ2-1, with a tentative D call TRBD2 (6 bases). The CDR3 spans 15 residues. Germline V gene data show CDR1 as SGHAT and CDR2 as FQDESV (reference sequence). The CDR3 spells CAGSLGSQGHNEQFL. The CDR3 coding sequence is TGTGCCGGCAGCCTCGGGAGTCAGGGACACAATGAGCAGTTCCTC.

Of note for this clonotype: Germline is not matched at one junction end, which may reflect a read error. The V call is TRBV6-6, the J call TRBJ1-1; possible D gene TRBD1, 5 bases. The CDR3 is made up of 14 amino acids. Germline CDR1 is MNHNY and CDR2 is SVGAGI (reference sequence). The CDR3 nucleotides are TGTGCCAGCAGTCCATCCTGGGGGGGGACTGAAACTTTCTTT. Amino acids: CASSPSWGGTETFF.

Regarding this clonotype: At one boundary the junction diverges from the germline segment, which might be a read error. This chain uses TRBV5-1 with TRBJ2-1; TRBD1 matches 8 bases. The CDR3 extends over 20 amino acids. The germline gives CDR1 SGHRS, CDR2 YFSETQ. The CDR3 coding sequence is TGCGCCAGCAGCCGGACACCGACCTCGGACAGGGCGGTCGACTACAATGAGGAGTTCTTC. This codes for CASSRTPTSDRAVDYNEEFF.

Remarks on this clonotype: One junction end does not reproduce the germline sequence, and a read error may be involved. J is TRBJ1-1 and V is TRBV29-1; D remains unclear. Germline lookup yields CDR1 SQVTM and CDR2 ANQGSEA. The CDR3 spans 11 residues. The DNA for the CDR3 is TGCAGCGTTGAAAGGAACACTGAAGCTTTCTTC. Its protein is CSVERNTEAFF.

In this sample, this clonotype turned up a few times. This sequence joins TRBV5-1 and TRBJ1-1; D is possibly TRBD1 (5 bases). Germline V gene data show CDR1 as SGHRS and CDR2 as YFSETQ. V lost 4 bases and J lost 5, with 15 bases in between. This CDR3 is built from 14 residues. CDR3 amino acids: CASSPRGVGTEAFF. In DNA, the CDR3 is TGCGCCAGCAGCCCGCGGGGGGTTGGGACTGAAGCTTTCTTT. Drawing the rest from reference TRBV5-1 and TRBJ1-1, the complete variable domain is KAGVTQTPRYLIKTRGQQVTLSCSPISGHRSVSWYQQTPGQGLQFLFEYFSETQRNKGNFPGRFSGRQFSNSRSEMNVSTLELGDSALYLCASSPRGVGTEAFFGQGTRLTVV.

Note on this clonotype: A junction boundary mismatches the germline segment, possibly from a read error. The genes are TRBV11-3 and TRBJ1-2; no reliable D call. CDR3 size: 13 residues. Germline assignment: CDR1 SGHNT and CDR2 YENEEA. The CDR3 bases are TGTGCCAGCAGGTTAGCCAGGTTGAATGGCTACATCTTC. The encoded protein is CASRLARLNGYIF. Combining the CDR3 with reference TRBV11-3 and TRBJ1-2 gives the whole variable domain EAGVVQSPRYKIIEKKQPVAFWCNPISGHNTLYWYLQNLGQGPELLIRYENEEAVDDSQLPKDRFSAERLKGVDSTLKIQPAELGDSAVYLCASRLARLNGYIFGSGTRLTVV.

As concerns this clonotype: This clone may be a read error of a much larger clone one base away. The CDR3 DNA reads TGTACTAGTGGGGCCTACAATGAGCAGTTCTTC. Amino acids: CTSGAYNEQFF. This chain links TRBV12-5 with TRBJ2-1; tentative D call: TRBD2 (5 bases). Germline V gene sequence: CDR1 LGHNT, CDR2 FRNRAP. The CDR3 covers 11 residues.

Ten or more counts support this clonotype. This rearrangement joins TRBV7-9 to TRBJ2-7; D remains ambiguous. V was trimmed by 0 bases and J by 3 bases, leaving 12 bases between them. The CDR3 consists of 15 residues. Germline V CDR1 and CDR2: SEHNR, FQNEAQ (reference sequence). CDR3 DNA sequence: TGTGCCAGCAGCTTAGCGCAGTCGGGCGGCTACGAGCAGTACTTC. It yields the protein CASSLAQSGGYEQYF.

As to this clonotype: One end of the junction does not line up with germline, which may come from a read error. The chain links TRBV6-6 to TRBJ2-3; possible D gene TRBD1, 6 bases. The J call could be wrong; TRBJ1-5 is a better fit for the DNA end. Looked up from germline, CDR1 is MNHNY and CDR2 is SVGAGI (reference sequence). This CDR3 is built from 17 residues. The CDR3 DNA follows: TGTGTCAGCAGGCCATACCGGGACACGGTGAGTACAGATACGCAGCATTTT. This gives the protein CVSRPYRDTVSTDTQHF.

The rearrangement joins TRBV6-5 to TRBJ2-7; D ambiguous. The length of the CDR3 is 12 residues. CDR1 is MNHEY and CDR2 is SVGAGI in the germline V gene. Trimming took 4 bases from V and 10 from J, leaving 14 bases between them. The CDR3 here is CASSFTRIEQYF. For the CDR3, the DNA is TGTGCCAGCAGTTTCACAAGGATCGAACAGTACTTC.

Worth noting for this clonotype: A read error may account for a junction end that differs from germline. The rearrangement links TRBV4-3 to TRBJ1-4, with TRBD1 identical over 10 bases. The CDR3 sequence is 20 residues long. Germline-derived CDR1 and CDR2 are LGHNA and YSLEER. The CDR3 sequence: CASSQLPALTGQGKGEKLFF. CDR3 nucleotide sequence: TGCGCCAGCAGCCAACTACCAGCTCTAACGGGACAGGGGAAGGGTGAAAAACTGTTTTTC.

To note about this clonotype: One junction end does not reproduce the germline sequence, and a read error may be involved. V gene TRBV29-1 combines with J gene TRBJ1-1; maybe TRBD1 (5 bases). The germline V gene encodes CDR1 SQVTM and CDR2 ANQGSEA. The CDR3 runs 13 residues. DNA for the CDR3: TGCAGCGTTGAAATCAGGGATGGAACTGAAACTTTCTTT. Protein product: CSVEIRDGTETFF.